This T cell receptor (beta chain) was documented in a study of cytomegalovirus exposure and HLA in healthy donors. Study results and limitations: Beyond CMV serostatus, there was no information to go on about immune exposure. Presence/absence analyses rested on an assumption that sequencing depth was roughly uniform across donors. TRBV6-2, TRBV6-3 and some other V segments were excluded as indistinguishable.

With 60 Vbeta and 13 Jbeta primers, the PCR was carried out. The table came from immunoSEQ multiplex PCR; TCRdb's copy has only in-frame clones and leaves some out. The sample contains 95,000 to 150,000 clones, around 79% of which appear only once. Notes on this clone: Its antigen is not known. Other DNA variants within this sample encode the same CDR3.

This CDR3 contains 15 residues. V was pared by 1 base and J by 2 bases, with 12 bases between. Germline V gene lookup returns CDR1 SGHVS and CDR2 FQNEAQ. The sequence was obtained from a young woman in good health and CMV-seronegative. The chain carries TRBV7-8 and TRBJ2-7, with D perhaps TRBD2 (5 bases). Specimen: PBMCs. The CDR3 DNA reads TGTGCCAGCAGCTTAGGCGGTAGCGCTACCTACGAGCAGTACTTC. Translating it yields CASSLGGSATYEQYF.